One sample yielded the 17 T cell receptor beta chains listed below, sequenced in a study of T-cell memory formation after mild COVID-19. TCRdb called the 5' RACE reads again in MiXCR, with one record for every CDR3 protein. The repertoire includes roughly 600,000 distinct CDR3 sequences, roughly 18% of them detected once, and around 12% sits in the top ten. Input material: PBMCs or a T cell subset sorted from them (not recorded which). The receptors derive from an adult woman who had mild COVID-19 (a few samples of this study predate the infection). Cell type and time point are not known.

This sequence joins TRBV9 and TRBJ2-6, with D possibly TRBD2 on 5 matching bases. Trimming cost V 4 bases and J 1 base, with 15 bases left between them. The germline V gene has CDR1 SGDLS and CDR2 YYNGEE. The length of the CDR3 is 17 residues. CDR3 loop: CASSPAGGSSGANVLTF. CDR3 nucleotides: TGTGCCAGCAGCCCCGCAGGAGGATCATCTGGGGCCAACGTCCTGACTTTC.

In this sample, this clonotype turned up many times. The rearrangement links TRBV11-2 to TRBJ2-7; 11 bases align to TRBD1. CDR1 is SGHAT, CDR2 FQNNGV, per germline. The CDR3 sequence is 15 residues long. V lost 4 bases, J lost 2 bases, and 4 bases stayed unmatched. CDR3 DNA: TGTGCCAGCAGCTCACCGGGACAGGGGGCCTACGAGCAGTACTTC. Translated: CASSSPGQGAYEQYF.

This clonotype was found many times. In nucleotides, the CDR3 is TGCGCCAGCAGCCCGAACGGCCCGGGCCACAATGAGCAGTTCTTC. Amino acids: CASSPNGPGHNEQFF. V and J are TRBV5-1 and TRBJ2-1; D gene uncertain. The CDR3 consists of 15 residues. In germline, CDR1 is SGHRS, CDR2 YFSETQ. V gave up 4 bases and J gave up 5 bases, with 16 bases separating them. The full variable domain, with the rest looked up from reference TRBV5-1 and TRBJ2-1, is KAGVTQTPRYLIKTRGQQVTLSCSPISGHRSVSWYQQTPGQGLQFLFEYFSETQRNKGNFPGRFSGRQFSNSRSEMNVSTLELGDSALYLCASSPNGPGHNEQFFGPGTRLTVL.

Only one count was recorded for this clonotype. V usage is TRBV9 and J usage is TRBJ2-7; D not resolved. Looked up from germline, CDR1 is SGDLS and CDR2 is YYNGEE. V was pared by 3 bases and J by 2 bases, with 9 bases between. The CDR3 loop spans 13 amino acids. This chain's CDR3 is CASSATLTYEQYF. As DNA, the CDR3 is TGTGCCAGCAGCGCGACCTTAACCTACGAGCAGTACTTC.

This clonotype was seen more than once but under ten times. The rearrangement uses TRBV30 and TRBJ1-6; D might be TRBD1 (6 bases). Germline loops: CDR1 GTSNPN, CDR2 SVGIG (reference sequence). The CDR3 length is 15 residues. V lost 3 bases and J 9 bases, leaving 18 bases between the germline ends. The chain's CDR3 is CAWRLNQGHFSPLHF. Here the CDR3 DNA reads TGTGCCTGGAGACTGAATCAGGGGCATTTTTCACCCCTCCACTTT.

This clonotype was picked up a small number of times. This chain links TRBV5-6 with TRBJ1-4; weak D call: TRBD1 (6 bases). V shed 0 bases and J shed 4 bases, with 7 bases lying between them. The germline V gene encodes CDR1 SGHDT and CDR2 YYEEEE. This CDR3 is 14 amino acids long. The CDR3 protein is CASSLGTVNEKLFF. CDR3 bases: TGTGCCAGCAGCTTGGGGACAGTTAATGAAAAACTGTTTTTT.

Here the CDR3 DNA reads TGTGCCAGCAGCCAAGCCGATAATCGGAACTCCTACAATGAGCAGTTCTTC. Its protein is CASSQADNRNSYNEQFF. The chain is built from TRBV4-2 and TRBJ2-1; D uncertain. V was cut by 1 base and J by 0 bases, with 13 bases left in between. Germline assignment: CDR1 LGHNA and CDR2 YNFKEQ. CDR3 length: 17 residues.

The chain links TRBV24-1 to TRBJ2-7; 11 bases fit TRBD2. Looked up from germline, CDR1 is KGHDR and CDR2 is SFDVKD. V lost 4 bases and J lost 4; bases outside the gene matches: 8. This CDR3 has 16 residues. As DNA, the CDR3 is TGTGCCACCAGTGACCCACTAGCGGGAGACATGTACGAGCAGTACTTC. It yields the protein CATSDPLAGDMYEQYF.

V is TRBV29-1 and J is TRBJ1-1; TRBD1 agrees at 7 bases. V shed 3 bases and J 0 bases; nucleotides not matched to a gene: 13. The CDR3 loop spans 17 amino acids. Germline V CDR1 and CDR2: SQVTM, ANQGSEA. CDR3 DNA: TGCAGCGTTGAGGGGGCCGGGACAGTCCTCATGAACACTGAAGCTTTCTTT. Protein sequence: CSVEGAGTVLMNTEAFF.

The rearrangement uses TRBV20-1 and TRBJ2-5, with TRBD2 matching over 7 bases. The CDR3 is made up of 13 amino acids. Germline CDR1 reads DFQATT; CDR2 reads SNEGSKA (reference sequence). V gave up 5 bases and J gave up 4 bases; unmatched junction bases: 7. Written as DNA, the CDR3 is TGCAGTGCTCCTGGACTAGGTGGAGAGACCCAGTACTTC. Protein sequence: CSAPGLGGETQYF.

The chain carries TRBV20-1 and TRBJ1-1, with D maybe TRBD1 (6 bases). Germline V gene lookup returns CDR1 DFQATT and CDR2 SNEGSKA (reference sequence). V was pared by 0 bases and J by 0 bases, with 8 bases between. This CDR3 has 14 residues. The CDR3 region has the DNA TGCAGTGCTAGAGATGGGGGGCTGAACACTGAAGCTTTCTTT. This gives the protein CSARDGGLNTEAFF.

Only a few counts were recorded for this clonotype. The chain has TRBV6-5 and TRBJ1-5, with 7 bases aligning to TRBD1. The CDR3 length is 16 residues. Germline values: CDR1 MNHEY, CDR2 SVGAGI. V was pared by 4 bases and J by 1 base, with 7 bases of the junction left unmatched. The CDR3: CASSLQGFGSNQPQHF. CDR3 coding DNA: TGTGCCAGCAGTTTACAGGGGTTCGGAAGCAATCAGCCCCAGCATTTT.

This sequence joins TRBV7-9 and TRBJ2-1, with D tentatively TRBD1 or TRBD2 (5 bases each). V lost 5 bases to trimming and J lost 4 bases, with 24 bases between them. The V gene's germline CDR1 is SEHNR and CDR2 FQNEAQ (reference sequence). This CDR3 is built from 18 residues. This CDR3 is CASSHPFRGESGYNEQFF. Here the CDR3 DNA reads TGTGCCAGCAGCCATCCTTTTCGGGGAGAATCAGGGTACAATGAGCAGTTCTTC.

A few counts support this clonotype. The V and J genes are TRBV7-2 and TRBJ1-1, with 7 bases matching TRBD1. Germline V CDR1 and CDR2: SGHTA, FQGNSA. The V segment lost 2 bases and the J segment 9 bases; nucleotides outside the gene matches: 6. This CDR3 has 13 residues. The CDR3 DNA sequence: TGTGCCAGCAGCTTAAAACAGGGGAGAAAAGCTTTCTTT. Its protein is CASSLKQGRKAFF.

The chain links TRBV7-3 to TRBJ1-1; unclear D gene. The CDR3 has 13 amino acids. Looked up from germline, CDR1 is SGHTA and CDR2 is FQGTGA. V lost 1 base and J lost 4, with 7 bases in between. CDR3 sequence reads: CASSLNMGTEAFF. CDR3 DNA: TGTGCCAGCAGCTTAAATATGGGCACTGAAGCTTTCTTT.

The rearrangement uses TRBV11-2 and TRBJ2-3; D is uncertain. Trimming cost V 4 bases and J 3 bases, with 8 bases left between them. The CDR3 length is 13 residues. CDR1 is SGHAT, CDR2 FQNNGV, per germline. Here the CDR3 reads CASSSPETDTQYF. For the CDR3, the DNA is TGTGCCAGCAGCTCCCCTGAGACAGATACGCAGTATTTT.

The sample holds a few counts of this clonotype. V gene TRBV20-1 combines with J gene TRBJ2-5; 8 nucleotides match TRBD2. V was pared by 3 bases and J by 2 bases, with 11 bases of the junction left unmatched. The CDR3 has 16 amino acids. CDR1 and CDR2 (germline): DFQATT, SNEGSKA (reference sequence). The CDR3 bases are TGCAGTGCTAGGCCTTCAGCGGGGGTTGCACAAGAGACCCAGTACTTC. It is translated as CSARPSAGVAQETQYF.